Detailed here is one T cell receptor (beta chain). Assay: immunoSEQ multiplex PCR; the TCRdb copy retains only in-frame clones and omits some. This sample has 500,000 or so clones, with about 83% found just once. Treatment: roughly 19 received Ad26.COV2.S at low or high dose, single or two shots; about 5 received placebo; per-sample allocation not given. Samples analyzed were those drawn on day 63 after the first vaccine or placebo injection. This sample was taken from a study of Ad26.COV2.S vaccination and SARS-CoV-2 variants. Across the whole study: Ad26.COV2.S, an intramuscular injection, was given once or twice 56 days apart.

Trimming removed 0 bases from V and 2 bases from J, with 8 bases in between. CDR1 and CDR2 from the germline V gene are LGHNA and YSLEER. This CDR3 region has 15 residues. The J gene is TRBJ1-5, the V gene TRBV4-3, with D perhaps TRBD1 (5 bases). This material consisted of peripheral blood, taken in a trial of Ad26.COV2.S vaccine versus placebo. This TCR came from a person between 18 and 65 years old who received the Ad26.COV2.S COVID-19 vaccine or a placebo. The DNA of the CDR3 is TGCGCCAGCAGCCAAGATGCCAGGGGCAATCAGCCCCAGCATTTT. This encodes CASSQDARGNQPQHF.